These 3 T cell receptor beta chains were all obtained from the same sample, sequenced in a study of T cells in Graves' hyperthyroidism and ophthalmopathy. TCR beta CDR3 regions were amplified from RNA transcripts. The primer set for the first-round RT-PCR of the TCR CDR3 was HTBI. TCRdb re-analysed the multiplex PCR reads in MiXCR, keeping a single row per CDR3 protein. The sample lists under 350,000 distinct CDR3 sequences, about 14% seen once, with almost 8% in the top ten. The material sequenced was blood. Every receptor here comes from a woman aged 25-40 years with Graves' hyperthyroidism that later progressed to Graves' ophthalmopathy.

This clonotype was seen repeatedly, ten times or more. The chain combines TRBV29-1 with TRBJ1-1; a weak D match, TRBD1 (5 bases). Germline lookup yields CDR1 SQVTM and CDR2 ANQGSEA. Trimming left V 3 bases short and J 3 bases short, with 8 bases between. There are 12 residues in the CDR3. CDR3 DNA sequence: TGCAGCGTTGAGGTGGGGGACACTGAAGCTTTCTTT. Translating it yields CSVEVGDTEAFF.

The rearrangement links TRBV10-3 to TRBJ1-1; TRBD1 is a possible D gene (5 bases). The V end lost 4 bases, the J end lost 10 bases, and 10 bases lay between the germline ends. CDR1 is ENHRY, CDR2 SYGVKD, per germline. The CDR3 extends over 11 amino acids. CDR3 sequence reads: CAISGGGGAFF. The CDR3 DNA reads TGTGCCATCAGTGGGGGGGGGGGAGCTTTCTTT.

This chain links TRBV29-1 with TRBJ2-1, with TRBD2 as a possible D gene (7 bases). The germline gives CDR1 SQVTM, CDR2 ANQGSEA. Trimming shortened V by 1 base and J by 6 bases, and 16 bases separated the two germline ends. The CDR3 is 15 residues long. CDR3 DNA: TGCAGCGTTGAAGGGAGTGCCGGGGGGCTCAATGAGCAGTTCTTC. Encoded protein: CSVEGSAGGLNEQFF.